These 24 T cell receptor beta chains were all obtained from the same sample, sequenced in a study of blood T cell repertoires in COVID-19. TCRdb keeps only in-frame clones here, not all; method: immunoSEQ multiplex PCR. The profile shows 100,000 to 150,000 clones, approximately 90% of them singletons. Material: peripheral blood. All receptors derive from a man between 65 and 85 years old with active COVID-19.

The chain links TRBV7-9 to TRBJ2-5; 8 nucleotides agree with TRBD2. The CDR3 loop spans 15 amino acids. V was pared by 11 bases and J by 2 bases, with 13 bases of the junction left unmatched. Looked up from germline, CDR1 is SEHNR and CDR2 is FQNEAQ (reference sequence). CDR3 coding DNA: TGTGCCGCCCCCTTACTAGCGGTGCAACAAGAGACCCAGTACTTC. Amino acids: CAAPLLAVQQETQYF. Together with reference TRBV7-9 and TRBJ2-5, the CDR3 gives the full variable domain: DTGVSQNPRHKITKRGQNVTFRCDPISEHNRLYWYRQTLGQGPEFLTYFQNEAQLEKSRLLSDRFSAERPKGSFSTLEIQRTEQGDSAMYLCAAPLLAVQQETQYFGPGTRLLVL.

The chain recombines TRBV27 with TRBJ2-1, with 8 bases fitting TRBD2. Germline loops: CDR1 MNHEY, CDR2 SMNVEV (reference sequence). The CDR3 spans 15 residues. V was pared by 3 bases and J by 4 bases, with 5 bases of the junction left unmatched. In DNA, the CDR3 is TGTGCCAGCAGTTTTACTAGCGGTCTATACAATGAGCAGTTCTTC. Protein product: CASSFTSGLYNEQFF.

CDR3 DNA: TGTGCCTGGAGTGGAAGCGGGAGACGCGTGGAGACCCAGTACTTC. This encodes CAWSGSGRRVETQYF. The chain links TRBV30 to TRBJ2-5, with 8 bases matching TRBD2. Trimming cost V 1 base and J 5 bases; bases outside gene matches: 9. Germline V lookup: CDR1 GTSNPN, CDR2 SVGIG (reference sequence). The CDR3 is 15 residues long.

V and J are TRBV28 and TRBJ1-5, with no clear D. This CDR3 is built from 14 residues. Germline CDR1 and CDR2: MDHEN and SYDVKM. Trimming pared 5 bases from V and 7 bases from J, leaving 15 bases between. CDR3 nucleotide sequence: TGTGCCAGCAGTCTCGACTTCTTCGGGCAGCCCCAGCATTTT. Residues: CASSLDFFGQPQHF.

The V call is TRBV27, the J call TRBJ2-7; D uncertain. The ends were cut back, 6 bases at V and 3 bases at J, with 30 bases in the middle. CDR3 length: 19 amino acids. Per the germline V gene, CDR1 is MNHEY and CDR2 is SMNVEV (reference sequence). The DNA for the CDR3 is TGTGCCAGCAGACTGCAGTCGGTAGGATTGAGTCCGGGTTACTACGAGCAGTACTTC. Amino acid sequence: CASRLQSVGLSPGYYEQYF.

The rearrangement joins TRBV7-3 to TRBJ1-6; D remains unclear. Germline loops: CDR1 SGHTA, CDR2 FQGTGA. Trimming took 4 bases from V and 7 from J, leaving 11 bases between them. This CDR3 has 14 amino acids. CDR3 nucleotide sequence: TGTGCCAGCAGCTCACTAGGGCGCAATTCACCCCTCCACTTT. The encoded protein is CASSSLGRNSPLHF.

The gene calls are TRBV11-2 and TRBJ2-1, with D perhaps matching TRBD1 (6 bases). The V gene lost 5 bases and the J gene lost 1 base, with 15 bases spanning the gap. The CDR3 is 16 residues long. The V gene's germline CDR1 is SGHAT and CDR2 FQNNGV. The CDR3 region is CASSPQGAVSYNEQFF. Written as DNA, the CDR3 is TGTGCCAGCAGCCCACAGGGAGCGGTTTCCTACAATGAGCAGTTCTTC. The full variable domain, with the rest looked up from reference TRBV11-2 and TRBJ2-1, is EAGVAQSPRYKIIEKRQSVAFWCNPISGHATLYWYQQILGQGPKLLIQFQNNGVVDDSQLPKDRFSAERLKGVDSTLKIQPAKLEDSAVYLCASSPQGAVSYNEQFFGPGTRLTVL.

The chain has TRBV28 and TRBJ1-2; D not resolved. The germline gives CDR1 MDHEN, CDR2 SYDVKM. The V end was cut by 4 bases, the J end by 4 bases, with 10 bases between. The CDR3 spans 13 residues. The CDR3 DNA sequence: TGTGCCAGCAGTTCATCACGGGGCTATGGCTACACCTTC. This sequence encodes CASSSSRGYGYTF.

The chain links TRBV15 to TRBJ2-7; 11 positions agree with TRBD2. V shed 5 bases and J 1 base; nucleotides not matched to a gene: 1. CDR1 and CDR2 from the germline V gene are LNHNV and YYDKDF (reference sequence). The CDR3 extends over 14 amino acids. The CDR3 here is CATSVAGGSYEQYF. The CDR3 DNA is TGTGCCACCAGCGTAGCGGGAGGGTCCTACGAGCAGTACTTC.

The V gene is TRBV14, the J gene TRBJ2-7; no definite D call. The length of the CDR3 is 15 residues. V shed 0 bases and J shed 2 bases, with 11 bases lying between them. In germline, CDR1 is SGHDN, CDR2 FVKESK. The DNA of the CDR3 is TGTGCCAGCAGCCAAGATACAGTCTTCACCTACGAGCAGTACTTC. Protein sequence: CASSQDTVFTYEQYF.

This chain connects TRBV6-4 to TRBJ2-7, with 12 bases fitting TRBD1. V gave up 6 bases and J gave up 5 bases; unmatched junction bases: 11. Germline-derived CDR1 and CDR2 are MRHNA and SNTAGT. The CDR3 totals 16 residues. CDR3 bases: TGTGCCAGCAGCCCCAAGGGGACAGGGGGCAGGAACGAGCAGTACTTC. As protein: CASSPKGTGGRNEQYF.

The chain joins TRBV6-7 to TRBJ1-2; 9 positions agree with TRBD1. TRBV6-7 is noted as an ORF with a role that remains uncertain. The V gene end was trimmed by 2 bases and the J gene end by 2 bases; junction bases not matched to a gene: 9. CDR3 length: 17 amino acids. In nucleotides, the CDR3 is TGTGCCAGCAGTTACCCAGGGACAGGGAGAATCAACTATGGCTACACCTTC. It encodes CASSYPGTGRINYGYTF.

This sequence joins TRBV27 and TRBJ2-3; no definite D call. CDR3 length equals 13 residues. V dropped 2 bases and J dropped 0 bases, with 3 bases sitting between them. CDR1 and CDR2 (germline): MNHEY, SMNVEV (reference sequence). The CDR3 bases are TGTGCCAGCAGTTTAGGCAGCACAGATACGCAGTATTTT. Its translation is CASSLGSTDTQYF.

This chain connects TRBV28 to TRBJ2-1; 16 nucleotides line up with TRBD2. V lost 5 bases to trimming and J lost 11 bases; unmatched junction nucleotides: 3. Germline V gene data show CDR1 as MDHEN and CDR2 as SYDVKM. The CDR3 has 14 amino acids. CDR3 coding DNA: TGTGCCAGCAGTCGGGGACTAGCGGGAGGGAAGCAGTTCTTC. Protein sequence: CASSRGLAGGKQFF.

The chain recombines TRBV14 with TRBJ2-7; 10 bases map to TRBD2. Per the germline V gene, CDR1 is SGHDN and CDR2 is FVKESK. The V and J ends lost 5 bases and 2 bases, in that order; junction bases with no gene match: 6. The CDR3 loop spans 15 amino acids. The CDR3 coding sequence is TGTGCCAGCAGCTACACAGCGGGAGGGCCCTACGAGCAGTACTTC. It yields the protein CASSYTAGGPYEQYF.

This rearrangement joins TRBV4-1 to TRBJ2-7; 8 bases match TRBD2. The CDR3 is 15 amino acids. Germline trimming cut 5 bases from V and 9 bases from J; bases unmatched to any gene: 15. From germline, CDR1 is MGHRA and CDR2 YSYEKL. The CDR3 DNA sequence: TGCGCCAGCAGCGTCGGGACTAGTCTTCTTTCTGTGCAGTACTTC. Residues: CASSVGTSLLSVQYF.

This chain links TRBV5-1 with TRBJ1-1; D gene uncertain. Germline CDR1 is SGHRS and CDR2 is YFSETQ. This CDR3 region has 14 residues. V was trimmed by 0 bases and J by 11 bases, leaving 17 bases between them. DNA for the CDR3: TGCGCCAGCAGCTTGGGATCCGGGGAGTTGGCCGCTTTCTTT. This gives the protein CASSLGSGELAAFF.

V is TRBV10-1 and J is TRBJ2-1; a weak D match, TRBD2 (5 bases). V was trimmed by 3 bases and J by 6 bases, leaving 9 bases between them. Germline V gene lookup returns CDR1 WNHNN and CDR2 SYGVQD (reference sequence). This CDR3 contains 13 residues. The CDR3 bases are TGCGCCAGCAGTGATCGGGGTCCCAATGAGCAGTTCTTC. Residues: CASSDRGPNEQFF.

V is TRBV27 and J is TRBJ2-7, with a weak D call TRBD1 (6 bases). The germline CDR1 and CDR2 sequences are MNHEY and SMNVEV (reference sequence). The CDR3 loop spans 14 amino acids. The ends were cut back, 2 bases at V and 5 bases at J, with 13 bases in the middle. The CDR3 bases are TGTGCCAGCAGTTTAATGGCAGGGGACCACGAGCAGTACTTC. Translated, it gives CASSLMAGDHEQYF.

The chain carries TRBV9 and TRBJ2-3; 9 bases fit TRBD2. The CDR3 sequence is 16 residues long. The germline gives CDR1 SGDLS, CDR2 YYNGEE. Unmatched junction bases numbered 6, after V lost 4 bases and J lost 0 bases. CDR3 nucleotides: TGTGCCAGCAGCCCACGGACTAGCGTTAGCACAGATACGCAGTATTTT. This encodes CASSPRTSVSTDTQYF. Full variable domain (missing parts from reference TRBV9 and TRBJ2-3): DSGVTQTPKHLITATGQRVTLRCSPRSGDLSVYWYQQSLDQGLQFLIQYYNGEERAKGNILERFSAQQFPDLHSELNLSSLELGDSALYFCASSPRTSVSTDTQYFGPGTRLTVL.

This chain uses TRBV30 with TRBJ2-1; 10 nucleotides match TRBD1. V shed 2 bases, J shed 10 bases, and the junction held 17 bases outside the gene matches. This CDR3 has 17 amino acids. The germline gives CDR1 GTSNPN, CDR2 SVGIG (reference sequence). In DNA form, the CDR3 reads TGTGCCTGGAGTTCGTGGGAAGGGACAGGGGATTTTGAGGAGCAGTTCTTC. Protein: CAWSSWEGTGDFEEQFF.

The chain employs TRBV4-1 and TRBJ2-2; the D gene is possibly TRBD1 (5 bases). The V gene's germline CDR1 is MGHRA and CDR2 YSYEKL. The germline V and J ends were trimmed by 2 bases and 0 bases, with 13 bases remaining between them. This CDR3 has 17 residues. Here the CDR3 reads CASSQPWGRTNTGELFF. The CDR3 DNA sequence: TGCGCCAGCAGCCAACCATGGGGCCGTACGAACACCGGGGAGCTGTTTTTT.

V is TRBV6-5 and J is TRBJ1-2; 8 bases are shared with TRBD1. Trimming removed 7 bases from V and 4 bases from J; junction bases left unmatched: 8. The CDR3 spans 14 residues. The germline gives CDR1 MNHEY, CDR2 SVGAGI. This CDR3 is CASIRTGTIYGYTF. For the CDR3, the DNA is TGTGCCAGCATCCGGACAGGGACCATCTATGGCTACACCTTC.

J is TRBJ2-3 and V is TRBV7-2, with a weak D call TRBD1 (5 bases). The CDR3 has 15 amino acids. Trimming took off 1 base at V and 4 bases at J, with 12 bases between the two ends. Germline values: CDR1 SGHTA, CDR2 FQGNSA. CDR3 loop: CASSLDGHKADTQYF. CDR3 DNA: TGTGCCAGCAGCTTAGATGGACACAAGGCAGATACGCAGTATTTT.